The 32 T cell receptor beta chains below all came from one sample that was sequenced in a study of blood T cell repertoires in COVID-19. Profiling relied on immunoSEQ multiplex PCR, and the TCRdb table lists in-frame clones only, not all of them. The data contain about 490,000 clones, approximately 85% of them singletons. Input material: peripheral blood. Source of these receptors: a human donor in a cohort sampled during active COVID-19.

The V call is TRBV6-2 or TRBV6-3, the J call TRBJ2-7, with 8 nucleotides matching TRBD2. Unmatched junction bases numbered 7, after V lost 1 base and J lost 2 bases. CDR1 MNHEY and CDR2 SVGEGT come from the germline V gene. The CDR3 length is 16 residues. The CDR3 sequence is CASSYFRAGVTYEQYF. DNA for the CDR3: TGTGCCAGCAGTTACTTCAGAGCGGGGGTTACCTACGAGCAGTACTTC.

The rearrangement joins TRBV12-3 or TRBV12-4 to TRBJ1-1; TRBD1 matches 8 bases. The CDR3 is made up of 13 amino acids. Losses at the gene ends were 3 bases for V and 5 bases for J; bases not matched to a gene: 2. CDR3 in DNA: TGTGCCAGCAGTTTGGACAGGGTGACTGAAGCTTTCTTT. Amino acids: CASSLDRVTEAFF.

The chain recombines TRBV21-1 with TRBJ2-3; TRBD2 reflects the table's D call only, with no check against the DNA. TRBV21-1 is termed a pseudogene. This CDR3 has 17 residues. The CDR3 protein is CASSKPGLADYTDTQYF. The CDR3 DNA sequence: TGTGCCAGCAGCAAACCGGGACTAGCGGACTACACAGATACGCAGTATTTT.

J is TRBJ2-3 and V is TRBV30, with TRBD2 matching 11 bases. In germline, CDR1 is GTSNPN, CDR2 SVGIG (reference sequence). Losses at the gene ends were 0 bases for V and 2 bases for J; bases not matched to a gene: 4. The CDR3 is 16 amino acids. CDR3 nucleotides: TGTGCCTGGAGTGTACGACTAGCGGGGATCACAGATACGCAGTATTTT. It translates to CAWSVRLAGITDTQYF.

V gene TRBV7-2 combines with J gene TRBJ1-3, with D possibly being TRBD1 (5 bases). V shed 4 bases and J shed 2 bases, with 12 bases lying between them. Germline CDR1 reads SGHTA; CDR2 reads FQGNSA. The CDR3 spans 15 residues. CDR3 nucleotide sequence: TGTGCCAGCAGCTCCTTGGTCAGGGCTGGAAACACCATATATTTT. Protein product: CASSSLVRAGNTIYF.

The gene calls are TRBV6-2 or TRBV6-3 and TRBJ2-1, with 8 bases identical to TRBD2. Trimming at V came to 5 bases and at J to 5 bases, leaving 8 bases not matched to a gene. Germline V CDR1 and CDR2: MNHEY, SVGEGT. The CDR3 has 15 residues. The CDR3 protein is CASSRTSPVNNEQFF. In DNA, the CDR3 is TGTGCCAGCAGTAGGACTAGCCCAGTTAACAATGAGCAGTTCTTC.

The V call is TRBV3-1 (or the pseudogene TRBV3-2), the J call TRBJ1-6; 8 bases are a match to TRBD1. With 1 base clipped from V and 11 bases from J, the junction kept 4 bases outside the gene matches. Germline V lookup: CDR1 LGHDT, CDR2 YNNKEL (reference sequence). This CDR3 comprises 14 residues. Here the CDR3 reads CASSQGRGLPPLHF. The DNA for the CDR3 is TGTGCCAGCAGCCAAGGCAGGGGGCTTCCACCCCTCCACTTT.

The chain has TRBV11-1 and TRBJ2-5, with 10 positions matching TRBD1. The ends lost 3 bases at V and 0 bases at J; junction bases unmatched: 4. The CDR3 consists of 16 residues. Germline CDR1 and CDR2: SGHAT and FQDESV (reference sequence). CDR3 in DNA: TGTGCCAGCAGCTTCGGAGACAGGGGGCACCAAGAGACCCAGTACTTC. Translated, it gives CASSFGDRGHQETQYF.

The genes are TRBV30 and TRBJ2-3, with TRBD2 matching over 9 bases. CDR3 length equals 15 residues. Trimming cost V 1 base and J 4 bases; bases outside gene matches: 6. Germline-derived CDR1 and CDR2 are GTSNPN and SVGIG (reference sequence). This CDR3 is CAWSGSGRGSDTQYF. Here the CDR3 DNA reads TGTGCCTGGAGTGGTAGCGGGAGAGGCTCAGATACGCAGTATTTT.

The sample holds one count of this clone. The chain is built from TRBV11-3 and TRBJ2-1, with TRBD1 as a possible D gene (5 bases). The CDR3 extends over 12 amino acids. V lost 4 bases and J 9 bases, leaving 10 bases between the germline ends. Per the germline V gene, CDR1 is SGHNT and CDR2 is YENEEA. CDR3 bases: TGTGCCAGCAGCTACGACAGAGGTGAGCAGTTCTTC. Its protein product is CASSYDRGEQFF.

The V call is TRBV4-2, the J call TRBJ1-6, with D hard to call. Deletions cut 1 base from V and 6 bases from J, with 13 bases between. Germline CDR1 reads LGHNA; CDR2 reads YNFKEQ. CDR3 length: 16 residues. The CDR3 region has the DNA TGTGCCAGCAGCCAAGGGGCTAACCCCCGTAATTCACCCCTCCACTTT. Its translation is CASSQGANPRNSPLHF.

The V and J genes are TRBV5-1 and TRBJ2-5; D is unresolved. CDR1 SGHRS and CDR2 YFSETQ come from the germline V gene. The CDR3 runs 13 residues. Deletions cut 1 base from V and 2 bases from J, with 6 bases between. The DNA of the CDR3 is TGCGCCAGCAGCTTGCACCAGCAAGAGACCCAGTACTTC. This gives the protein CASSLHQQETQYF.

This clone has a handful of counts. This chain joins TRBV28 and TRBJ1-1; D is possibly TRBD1 (5 bases). With 5 bases removed from V and 11 bases from J, the gap between germline ends came to 18 bases. CDR1 and CDR2 (germline): MDHEN, SYDVKM. The CDR3 loop spans 13 amino acids. In DNA, the CDR3 is TGTGCCAGCAGTATCCGACAGTCCCCACGGGCTTTCTTT. It codes for CASSIRQSPRAFF.

V and J are TRBV12-5 and TRBJ2-5; 8 nucleotides align to TRBD1. Germline V gives CDR1 LGHNT, CDR2 FRNRAP. The CDR3 length is 14 residues. V was clipped by 6 bases and J by 1 base; unmatched bases: 4. CDR3 coding DNA: TGTGCTAGTGGCCGAGGGACAGGCCAAGAGACCCAGTACTTC. This codes for CASGRGTGQETQYF.

The chain couples TRBV9 to TRBJ2-3; TRBD2 aligns across 9 bases. V was clipped by 6 bases and J by 4 bases; unmatched bases: 9. This CDR3 comprises 15 residues. The germline gives CDR1 SGDLS, CDR2 YYNGEE. The CDR3 DNA reads TGTGCCAGCAACGCTCTAGCGGGAACTGCAGATACGCAGTATTTT. Residues: CASNALAGTADTQYF.

The chain joins TRBV10-3 to TRBJ1-1, with D maybe TRBD1 (5 bases). There are 14 residues in the CDR3. The V end was cut by 10 bases, the J end by 3 bases, with 18 bases between. The germline V gene encodes CDR1 ENHRY and CDR2 SYGVKD. CDR3 loop: CATRPGVEDTEAFF. The CDR3 DNA reads as TGTGCCACACGACCGGGGGTGGAGGACACTGAAGCTTTCTTT.

The chain uses TRBV7-9 and TRBJ1-5; D perhaps matches TRBD1 (6 bases). Trimming removed 4 bases at V and 7 bases at J, with 14 bases between. The CDR3 is made up of 14 amino acids. Germline V gives CDR1 SEHNR, CDR2 FQNEAQ (reference sequence). This CDR3 is CASSWGGGGQPQHF. DNA of the CDR3: TGTGCCAGCAGCTGGGGGGGCGGTGGGCAGCCCCAGCATTTT.

Notes on this clone: This sequence may be a read error, since a much larger clone differs from it by one base. Different DNA sequences within this sample yield the same CDR3. The rearrangement uses TRBV19 and TRBJ2-5; D unclear. The CDR3 consists of 11 residues. Germline V gene data show CDR1 as LNHDA and CDR2 as SQIVND (reference sequence). V was cut by 3 bases and J by 4 bases, with 3 bases left in between. CDR3 DNA sequence: TGTGCCAGTAGTATTAGAGAGACCCAGTACTTC. Residues: CASSIRETQYF.

In its sample, this clone was seen a few times. This sequence joins TRBV5-1 and TRBJ2-2; 10 bases align to TRBD2. V was clipped by 4 bases and J by 2 bases; unmatched bases: 5. Looked up from germline, CDR1 is SGHRS and CDR2 is YFSETQ. The CDR3 spans 16 residues. The CDR3 DNA is TGCGCCAGCAGCAAGCGGACTAGCGGAAACACCGGGGAGCTGTTTTTT. Translating gives CASSKRTSGNTGELFF.

The chain recombines TRBV7-2 with TRBJ2-7; possible D gene TRBD1, 7 bases. Between the trimmed V and J ends, which lost 5 bases and 3 bases, there was a span of 14 bases. The CDR3 consists of 14 residues. The germline V gene encodes CDR1 SGHTA and CDR2 FQGNSA. The CDR3 protein is CASSPGGGIYEQYF. In DNA form, the CDR3 reads TGTGCCAGCAGCCCCGGAGGGGGCATCTACGAGCAGTACTTC.

The rearrangement uses TRBV23-1 and TRBJ1-3; D is undetermined. TRBV23-1 is flagged as an ORF with uncertain function. The length of the CDR3 is 16 residues. Trimming took off 0 bases at V and 0 bases at J, with 9 bases between the two ends. CDR3 loop: CASSQSPESSGNTIYF. CDR3 bases: TGCGCCAGCAGTCAATCTCCCGAGAGCTCTGGAAACACCATATATTTT.

V gene TRBV2 combines with J gene TRBJ2-7; TRBD2 agrees at 11 bases. CDR1 is SNHLY, CDR2 FYNNEI, per germline. The CDR3 is made up of 15 amino acids. The J segment lost 4 bases and the V segment lost 6 bases, leaving 8 bases of the junction unmatched. The CDR3 sequence is CASRWIAGGRYEQYF. The CDR3 nucleotides are TGTGCCAGCAGGTGGATAGCGGGAGGGCGGTACGAGCAGTACTTC. Full variable domain (rest looked up from reference TRBV2 and TRBJ2-7): EPEVTQTPSHQVTQMGQEVILRCVPISNHLYFYWYRQILGQKVEFLVSFYNNEISEKSEIFDDQFSVERPDGSNFTLKIRSTKLEDSAMYFCASRWIAGGRYEQYFGPGTRLTVT.

This clone was counted only a few times. Other DNA sequences in this sample translate to the same CDR3. V gene TRBV19 combines with J gene TRBJ2-3; TRBD2 agrees at 8 bases. V lost 2 bases and J lost 3; bases outside the gene matches: 4. Germline V gene data show CDR1 as LNHDA and CDR2 as SQIVND (reference sequence). This CDR3 is 15 amino acids long. CDR3 region: CASSISGGGTDTQYF. As DNA, the CDR3 is TGTGCCAGTAGTATAAGCGGCGGGGGGACAGATACGCAGTATTTT.

The rearrangement uses TRBV5-1 and TRBJ1-2; D perhaps matches TRBD1 (6 bases). The CDR3 is 16 residues long. Trimming cost V 4 bases and J 4 bases, with 20 bases left between them. Germline V gene lookup returns CDR1 SGHRS and CDR2 YFSETQ. CDR3: CASSPVGGEVGYGYTF. DNA for the CDR3: TGCGCCAGCAGCCCCGTAGGGGGGGAAGTTGGCTATGGCTACACCTTC.

This chain uses TRBV30 with TRBJ2-1; D is perhaps TRBD2 (5 bases). The CDR3 loop spans 14 amino acids. V lost 4 bases and J 2 bases, leaving 12 bases between the germline ends. Germline V lookup: CDR1 GTSNPN, CDR2 SVGIG (reference sequence). The CDR3 is CAWTRGGPYNEQFF. CDR3 bases: TGTGCCTGGACCCGGGGTGGACCCTACAATGAGCAGTTCTTC.

V and J are TRBV23-1 and TRBJ2-3, with D perhaps TRBD2 (6 bases). TRBV23-1 is filed as an ORF, its function uncertain. The CDR3 consists of 14 residues. V lost 4 bases and J lost 5, with 13 bases in between. CDR3 coding DNA: TGCGCCAGCAGTCCTGGGCGGGAAGGAGATACGCAGTATTTT. It yields the protein CASSPGREGDTQYF.

The V call is TRBV10-3, the J call TRBJ1-2, with 12 bases identical to TRBD1. There are 17 residues in the CDR3. Germline loops: CDR1 ENHRY, CDR2 SYGVKD. The J segment lost 1 base and the V segment lost 2 bases, leaving 5 bases of the junction unmatched. CDR3 loop: CAISEGDRGRYNYGYTF. The CDR3 region has the DNA TGTGCCATCAGTGAGGGGGACAGGGGGCGTTATAACTATGGCTACACCTTC.

The V gene is TRBV5-1, the J gene TRBJ1-1; weak D call: TRBD1 (6 bases). CDR3 length: 18 residues. Germline CDR1 SGHRS, CDR2 YFSETQ. V was shortened by 3 bases and J by 0 bases, with 21 bases between the two germline ends. The CDR3 protein is CASSSRDTTKAVNTEAFF. The CDR3 DNA reads as TGCGCCAGCAGCTCCCGGGACACTACAAAGGCGGTGAACACTGAAGCTTTCTTT.

The rearrangement joins TRBV28 to TRBJ1-6; D is undetermined. The CDR3 extends over 15 amino acids. V lost 2 bases to trimming and J lost 5 bases, with 10 bases between them. Germline CDR1 MDHEN, CDR2 SYDVKM. This CDR3 is CASSLTTPDNSPLHF. The CDR3, as DNA: TGTGCCAGCAGTTTAACCACACCCGATAATTCACCCCTCCACTTT.

The V call is TRBV4-3, the J call TRBJ2-5; 8 bases are a match to TRBD2. Trimming at V came to 0 bases and at J to 4 bases, leaving 7 bases not matched to a gene. The germline gives CDR1 LGHNA, CDR2 YSLEER. The CDR3 loop spans 16 amino acids. The CDR3 is CASSQDTGLVLETQYF. The CDR3 bases are TGCGCCAGCAGCCAAGATACGGGACTAGTATTAGAGACCCAGTACTTC.

The V call is TRBV3-1 (or the pseudogene TRBV3-2), the J call TRBJ1-1; 7 nucleotides match TRBD1. Germline CDR1 is LGHDT and CDR2 is YNNKEL (reference sequence). This CDR3 comprises 13 residues. The V and J ends lost 8 bases and 1 base, in that order; junction bases with no gene match: 4. CDR3 sequence: CASQTGRNTEAFF. The CDR3 bases are TGTGCCAGCCAGACAGGGAGGAACACTGAAGCTTTCTTT.

The chain employs TRBV28 and TRBJ2-7; 9 bases are a match to TRBD1. This CDR3 has 15 residues. Germline CDR1 is MDHEN and CDR2 is SYDVKM. After removal of 4 bases from V and 5 bases from J, the junction contained 9 bases not matched to a gene. The CDR3 loop is CASSYTGTGTHEQYF. The CDR3 nucleotides read TGTGCCAGCAGTTATACCGGGACAGGGACTCACGAGCAGTACTTC.